The next 20 T cell receptor beta chains were all read from a single sample in a study of radiation and T cells in renal cell carcinoma (TCRdb year 2020). The library was built by means of the immunoSEQ multiplex PCR assay. Drawn from immuneACCESS, this table holds only the in-frame rearrangements with V and J called that TCRdb kept. Clones are partly lost; checked studies trace under half to an unresolved V gene and leave the rest unexplained. The sample yields 150,000 to 200,000 clones; about 85% were counted once. About 11% of the sample is in the top ten clones. The intended sense of this specimen's time point label: blood 4 weeks post-SBRT, at nephrectomy. The sample's treatment or condition label, in plain terms: 15 Gy SBRT to primary tumor, nephrectomy 4 weeks later. Sequenced material: blood, taken from a patient whose treatment included radiotherapy and nephrectomy. The receptors derive from a woman between 45 and 60 years old with renal cell carcinoma.

The chain is built from TRBV7-2 and TRBJ2-5; 7 bases agree with TRBD1. The germline gives CDR1 SGHTA, CDR2 FQGNSA. With V trimmed by 1 base and J by 4 bases, 9 bases remained unmatched. The CDR3 contains 16 residues. CDR3 residues: CASSLVRTGGGETQYF. The CDR3 nucleotides read TGTGCCAGCAGCTTAGTTCGGACAGGAGGTGGAGAGACCCAGTACTTC.

The chain is built from TRBV5-3 and TRBJ2-3, with TRBD2 matching over 9 bases. TRBV5-3 carries the ORF label, with uncertain function. The CDR3 runs to 14 residues. Losses at the gene ends were 8 bases for V and 2 bases for J; bases not matched to a gene: 6. DNA of the CDR3: TGTGCCAGCAGTCGGACTAGCGTCACAGATACGCAGTATTTT. This gives the protein CASSRTSVTDTQYF.

The rearrangement joins TRBV6-6 to TRBJ1-1; unclear D gene. The V and J ends lost 6 bases and 4 bases respectively, with 9 bases between them. The germline gives CDR1 MNHNY, CDR2 SVGAGI (reference sequence). CDR3 length: 12 residues. The CDR3 protein is CASRREGTEAFF. DNA of the CDR3: TGTGCCAGCAGGCGTGAGGGCACTGAAGCTTTCTTT.

The chain has TRBV11-3 and TRBJ2-3; D ambiguous. The ends were cut back, 2 bases at V and 5 bases at J, with 5 bases in the middle. Germline CDR1 reads SGHNT; CDR2 reads YENEEA. CDR3 length: 12 amino acids. CDR3 nucleotides: TGTGCCAGCAGCTTAAGGTTAGATACGCAGTATTTT. It codes for CASSLRLDTQYF.

This clone showed up just once. The chain carries TRBV7-9 and TRBJ2-3; 12 bases are shared with TRBD2. V lost 5 bases, J lost 0 bases, and 9 bases stayed unmatched. In germline, CDR1 is SEHNR, CDR2 FQNEAQ (reference sequence). CDR3 length equals 18 residues. The CDR3 nucleotides read TGTGCCAGCAGCCGACTAGCGGGGGATCCTACTAGCACAGATACGCAGTATTTT. This gives the protein CASSRLAGDPTSTDTQYF.

V gene TRBV11-2 combines with J gene TRBJ2-7; D is possibly TRBD2 (6 bases). The CDR3 extends over 13 amino acids. V was pared by 5 bases and J by 6 bases, with 14 bases between. Germline V lookup: CDR1 SGHAT, CDR2 FQNNGV. The CDR3 reads CASSPNGGPEQYF. The CDR3 DNA sequence: TGTGCCAGCAGCCCTAACGGGGGACCCGAGCAGTACTTC.

CDR3 sequence: CASSQGGWETQYF. The CDR3 DNA follows: TGTGCCAGCAGCCAGGGGGGGTGGGAGACCCAGTACTTC. The rearrangement joins TRBV4-2 to TRBJ2-5; TRBD2 matches at 7 bases. This CDR3 comprises 13 residues. V lost 3 bases, J lost 5 bases, and 3 bases stayed unmatched. Germline values: CDR1 LGHNA, CDR2 YNFKEQ.

The chain is built from TRBV18 and TRBJ2-7; the D gene is possibly TRBD2 (5 bases). V lost 2 bases, J lost 6 bases, and 11 bases lay in between. CDR1 and CDR2 (germline): KGHSH, LQKENI. The CDR3 runs to 13 residues. DNA of the CDR3: TGTGCCAGCTCACCAGTAGGAGAGGGCGAGCAGTACTTC. Translation: CASSPVGEGEQYF.

The V gene is TRBV13, the J gene TRBJ1-6; 8 bases map to TRBD1. V shed 0 bases and J 8 bases; nucleotides not matched to a gene: 0. Germline V lookup: CDR1 PRHDT, CDR2 FYEKMQ (reference sequence). This CDR3 spans 14 amino acids. The CDR3 protein is CASSLGDRDSPLHF. CDR3 coding DNA: TGTGCCAGCAGCTTAGGGGACAGGGATTCACCCCTCCACTTT. Together with reference TRBV13 and TRBJ1-6, the CDR3 gives the full variable domain: AAGVIQSPRHLIKEKRETATLKCYPIPRHDTVYWYQQGPGQDPQFLISFYEKMQSDKGSIPDRFSAQQFSDYHSELNMSSLELGDSALYFCASSLGDRDSPLHFGNGTRLTVT.

This clone turned up a few times. This sequence joins TRBV30 and TRBJ1-6; no clear D gene. Germline loops: CDR1 GTSNPN, CDR2 SVGIG (reference sequence). Trimming cost V 7 bases and J 4 bases, with 11 bases left between them. The CDR3 loop spans 13 amino acids. CDR3 bases: TGTGCCTCCCATACGGCATATAATTCACCCCTCCACTTT. Translated: CASHTAYNSPLHF.

V and J are TRBV14 and TRBJ1-1, with TRBD1 identical over 8 bases. The CDR3 covers 14 residues. The junction had 4 bases not matched to a gene; V was cut back by 3 bases and J by 4 bases. Germline assignment: CDR1 SGHDN and CDR2 FVKESK. The CDR3 sequence: CASSHDRGSTEAFF. The CDR3 region has the DNA TGTGCCAGCAGCCACGACAGGGGTTCCACTGAAGCTTTCTTT.

The chain uses TRBV10-2 and TRBJ1-6; 7 nucleotides match TRBD1. The CDR3 extends over 15 amino acids. V was pared by 9 bases and J by 5 bases, with 10 bases of the junction left unmatched. Germline assignment: CDR1 WSHSY and CDR2 SAAADI. This CDR3 reads CASVERDRNNSPLHF. The CDR3 DNA reads as TGCGCCAGTGTTGAACGGGACAGAAATAATTCACCCCTCCACTTT.

In nucleotides, the CDR3 is TGTGCCACCGACGCGGGGACAGGGGCAAACACTGAAGCTTTCTTT. This sequence encodes CATDAGTGANTEAFF. The chain joins TRBV25-1 to TRBJ1-1, with TRBD1 identical over 10 bases. CDR3 length: 15 amino acids. Germline loops: CDR1 MGHDK, CDR2 SYGVNS. The trim removed 10 bases at V and 2 bases at J, leaving 10 bases unmatched.

The chain uses TRBV6-6 and TRBJ1-6, with D possibly TRBD1 on 5 matching bases. The V end was cut by 4 bases, the J end by 7 bases, with 17 bases between. The CDR3 has 16 residues. Germline V gene lookup returns CDR1 MNHNY and CDR2 SVGAGI (reference sequence). The CDR3 sequence: CASSSGGGDGNSPLHF. The CDR3 DNA is TGTGCCAGCAGTTCGGGGGGTGGAGATGGAAATTCACCCCTCCACTTT.

The chain links TRBV5-1 to TRBJ1-5; 7 bases line up with TRBD1. The ends lost 5 bases at V and 3 bases at J; junction bases unmatched: 5. Germline V CDR1 and CDR2: SGHRS, YFSETQ. The CDR3 is 14 amino acids. The CDR3 DNA reads as TGCGCCAGCAGTCAGACAGGGATCAATCAGCCCCAGCATTTT. It specifies CASSQTGINQPQHF.

The chain recombines TRBV19 with TRBJ1-5; D is undetermined. V lost 3 bases to trimming and J lost 0 bases, with 12 bases between them. The CDR3 is made up of 16 amino acids. CDR1 and CDR2 from the germline V gene are LNHDA and SQIVND (reference sequence). The CDR3 loop reads CASSIQGYYSNQPQHF. The DNA for the CDR3 is TGTGCCAGTAGTATCCAAGGATATTATAGCAATCAGCCCCAGCATTTT.

The CDR3 region is CAWSQVESYEQYF. CDR3 sequence (DNA): TGTGCCTGGAGTCAGGTCGAGTCCTACGAGCAGTACTTC. The chain recombines TRBV30 with TRBJ2-7; D ambiguous. This CDR3 has 13 residues. Germline CDR1 and CDR2: GTSNPN and SVGIG (reference sequence). V lost 2 bases and J lost 1, with 9 bases in between.

The chain employs TRBV6-1 and TRBJ2-7, with TRBD2 identical over 9 bases. Losses at the gene ends were 4 bases for V and 4 bases for J; bases not matched to a gene: 11. The germline V gene encodes CDR1 MNHNS and CDR2 SASEGT. The CDR3 sequence is 16 residues long. CDR3 amino acids: CASSGLRGSGGYEQYF. CDR3 DNA: TGTGCCAGCAGTGGGCTTCGGGGTAGCGGGGGTTACGAGCAGTACTTC.

This clone was counted a single time. The rearrangement links TRBV5-1 to TRBJ2-1; the match to TRBD2 covers 12 bases. This CDR3 is 16 amino acids long. Germline values: CDR1 SGHRS, CDR2 YFSETQ. Trimming cost V 3 bases and J 10 bases; bases outside gene matches: 11. This chain's CDR3 is CASSSYPSGGAVEQFF. In nucleotides, the CDR3 is TGCGCCAGCAGCTCTTACCCTAGCGGGGGGGCGGTGGAGCAGTTCTTC.

The chain recombines TRBV29-1 with TRBJ2-1; TRBD1 agrees at 8 bases. The CDR3 runs 13 residues. J lost 9 bases, V lost 7 bases, and 11 bases had no gene match. Germline lookup yields CDR1 SQVTM and CDR2 ANQGSEA. The CDR3 DNA is TGCAGCGGGCGGCCCAGGGGGCGGGTTGAGCAGTTCTTC. It encodes CSGRPRGRVEQFF.